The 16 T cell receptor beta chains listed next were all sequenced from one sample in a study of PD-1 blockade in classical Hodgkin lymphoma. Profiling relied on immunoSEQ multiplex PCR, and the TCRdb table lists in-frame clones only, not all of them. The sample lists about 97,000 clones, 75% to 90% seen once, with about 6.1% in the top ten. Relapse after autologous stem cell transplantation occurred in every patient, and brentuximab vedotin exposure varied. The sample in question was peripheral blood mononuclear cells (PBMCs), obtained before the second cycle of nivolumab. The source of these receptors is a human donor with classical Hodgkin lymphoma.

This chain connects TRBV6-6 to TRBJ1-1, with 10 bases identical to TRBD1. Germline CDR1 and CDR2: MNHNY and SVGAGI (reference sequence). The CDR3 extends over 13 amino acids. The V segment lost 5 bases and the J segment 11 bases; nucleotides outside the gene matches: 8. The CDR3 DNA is TGTGCCAGCAGTCTACGACAGGGGGCGCCGGCTTTCTTT. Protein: CASSLRQGAPAFF.

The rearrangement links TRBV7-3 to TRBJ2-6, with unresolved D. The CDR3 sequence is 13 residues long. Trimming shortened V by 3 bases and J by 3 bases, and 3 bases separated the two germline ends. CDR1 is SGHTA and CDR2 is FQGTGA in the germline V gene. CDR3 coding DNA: TGTGCCAGCAGCTTTGGTGGGGCCAACGTCCTGACTTTC. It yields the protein CASSFGGANVLTF.

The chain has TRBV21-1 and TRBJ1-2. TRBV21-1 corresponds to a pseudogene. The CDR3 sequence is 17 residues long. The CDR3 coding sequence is TGTGCCAGCAGCACCGGGACCCATCCACAAAAACATAGTGGCTACACCTTC. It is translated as CASSTGTHPQKHSGYTF.

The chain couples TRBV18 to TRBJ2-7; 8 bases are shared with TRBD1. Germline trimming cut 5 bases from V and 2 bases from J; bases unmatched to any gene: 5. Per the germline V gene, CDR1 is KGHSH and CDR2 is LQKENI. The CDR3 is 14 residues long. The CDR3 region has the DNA TGTGCCAGCTCATCGAAGACAGGGGCCTACGAGCAGTACTTC. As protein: CASSSKTGAYEQYF.

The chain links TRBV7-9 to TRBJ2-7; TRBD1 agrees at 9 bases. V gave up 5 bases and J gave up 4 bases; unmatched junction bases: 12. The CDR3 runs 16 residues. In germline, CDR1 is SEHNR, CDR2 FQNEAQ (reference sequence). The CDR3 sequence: CASSPDPGQGSYEQYF. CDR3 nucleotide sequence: TGTGCCAGCAGCCCTGACCCGGGACAGGGTTCTTACGAGCAGTACTTC.

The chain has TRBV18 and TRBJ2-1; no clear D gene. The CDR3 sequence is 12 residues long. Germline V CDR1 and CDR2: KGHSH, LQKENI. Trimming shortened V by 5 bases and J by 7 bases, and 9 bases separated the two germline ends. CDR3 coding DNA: TGTGCCAGCTCAACGCAAAGTAATGAGCAGTTCTTC. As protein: CASSTQSNEQFF.

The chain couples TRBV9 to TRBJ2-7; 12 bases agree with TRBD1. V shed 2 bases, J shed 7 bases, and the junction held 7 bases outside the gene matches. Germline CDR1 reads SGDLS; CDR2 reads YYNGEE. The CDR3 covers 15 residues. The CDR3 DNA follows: TGTGCCAGCAGCGTGGGACAGGGGGCCACGAGGGAGCAGTACTTC. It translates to CASSVGQGATREQYF.

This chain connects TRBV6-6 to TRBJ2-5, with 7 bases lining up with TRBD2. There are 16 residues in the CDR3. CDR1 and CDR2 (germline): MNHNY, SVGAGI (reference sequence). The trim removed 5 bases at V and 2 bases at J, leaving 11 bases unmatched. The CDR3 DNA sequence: TGTGCCAGCAGTCCTCCTAAGCGGGGTGCACAAGAGACCCAGTACTTC. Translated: CASSPPKRGAQETQYF.

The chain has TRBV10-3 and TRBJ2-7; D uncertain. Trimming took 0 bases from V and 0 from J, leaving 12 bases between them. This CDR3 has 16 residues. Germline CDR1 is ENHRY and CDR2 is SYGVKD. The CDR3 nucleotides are TGTGCCATCAGTGAGTCGACTCTAAAGGGCTCCTACGAGCAGTACTTC. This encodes CAISESTLKGSYEQYF.

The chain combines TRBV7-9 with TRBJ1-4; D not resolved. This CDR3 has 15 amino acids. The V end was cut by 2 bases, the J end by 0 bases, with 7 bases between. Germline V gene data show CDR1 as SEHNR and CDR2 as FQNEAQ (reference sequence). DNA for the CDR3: TGTGCCAGCAGCTTAAGGGCCCCAACTAATGAAAAACTGTTTTTT. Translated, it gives CASSLRAPTNEKLFF. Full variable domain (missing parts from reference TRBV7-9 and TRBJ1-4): DTGVSQNPRHKITKRGQNVTFRCDPISEHNRLYWYRQTLGQGPEFLTYFQNEAQLEKSRLLSDRFSAERPKGSFSTLEIQRTEQGDSAMYLCASSLRAPTNEKLFFGSGTQLSVL.

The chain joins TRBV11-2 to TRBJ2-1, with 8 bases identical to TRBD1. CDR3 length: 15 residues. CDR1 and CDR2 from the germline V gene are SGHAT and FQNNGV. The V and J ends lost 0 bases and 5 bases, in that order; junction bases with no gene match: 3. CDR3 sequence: CASSLEQGVDNEQFF. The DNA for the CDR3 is TGTGCCAGCAGCTTAGAACAGGGGGTAGACAATGAGCAGTTCTTC.

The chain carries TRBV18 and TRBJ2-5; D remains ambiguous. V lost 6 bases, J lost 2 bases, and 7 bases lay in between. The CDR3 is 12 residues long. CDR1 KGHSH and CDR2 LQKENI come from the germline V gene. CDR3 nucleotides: TGTGCCAGCTCCCGATTTCAAGAGACCCAGTACTTC. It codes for CASSRFQETQYF.

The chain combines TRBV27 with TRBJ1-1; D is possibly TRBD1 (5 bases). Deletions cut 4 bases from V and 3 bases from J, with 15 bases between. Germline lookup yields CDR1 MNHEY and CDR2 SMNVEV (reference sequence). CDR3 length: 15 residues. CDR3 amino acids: CASSSYLMGDTEAFF. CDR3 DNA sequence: TGTGCCAGCAGTTCATACCTGATGGGGGACACTGAAGCTTTCTTT.

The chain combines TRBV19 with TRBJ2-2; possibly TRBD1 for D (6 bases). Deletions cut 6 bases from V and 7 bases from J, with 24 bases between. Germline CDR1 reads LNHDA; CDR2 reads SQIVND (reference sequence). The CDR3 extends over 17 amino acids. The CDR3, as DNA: TGTGCCAGTAGCACTGAGGGAATAACAGGGTCGATCGGGGAGCTGTTTTTT. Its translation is CASSTEGITGSIGELFF.

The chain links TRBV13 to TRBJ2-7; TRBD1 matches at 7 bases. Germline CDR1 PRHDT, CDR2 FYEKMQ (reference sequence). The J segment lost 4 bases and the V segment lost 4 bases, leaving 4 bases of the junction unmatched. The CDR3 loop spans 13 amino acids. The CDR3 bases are TGTGCCAGCAGCTGGACAGGCTCATACGAGCAGTACTTC. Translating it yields CASSWTGSYEQYF.

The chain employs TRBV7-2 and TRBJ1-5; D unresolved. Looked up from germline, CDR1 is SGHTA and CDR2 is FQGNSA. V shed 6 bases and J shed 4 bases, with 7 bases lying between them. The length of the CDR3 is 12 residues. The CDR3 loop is CASSRSNQPQHF. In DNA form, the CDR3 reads TGTGCCAGCAGTCGCTCTAATCAGCCCCAGCATTTT. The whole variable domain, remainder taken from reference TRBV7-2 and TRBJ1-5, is GAGVSQSPSNKVTEKGKDVELRCDPISGHTALYWYRQSLGQGLEFLIYFQGNSAPDKSGLPSDRFSAERTGGSVSTLTIQRTQQEDSAVYLCASSRSNQPQHFGDGTRLSIL.